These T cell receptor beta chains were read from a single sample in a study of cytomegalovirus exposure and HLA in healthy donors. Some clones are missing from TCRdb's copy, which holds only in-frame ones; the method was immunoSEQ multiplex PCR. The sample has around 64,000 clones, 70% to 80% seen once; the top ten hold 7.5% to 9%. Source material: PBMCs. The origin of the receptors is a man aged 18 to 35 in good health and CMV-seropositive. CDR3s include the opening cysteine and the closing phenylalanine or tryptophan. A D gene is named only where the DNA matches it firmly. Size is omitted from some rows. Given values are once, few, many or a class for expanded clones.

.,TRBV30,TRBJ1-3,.,CAWSVLEGNTIYF,TGTGCCTGGAGTGTACTCGAAGGAAACACCATATATTTT
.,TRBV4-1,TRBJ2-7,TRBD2,CASRRGLAGTYEQYF,TGCGCCAGCAGGCGAGGACTAGCGGGGACCTACGAGCAGTACTTC
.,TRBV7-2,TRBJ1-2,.,CASSPEASYGYTF,TGTGCCAGCAGCCCCGAGGCTTCCTATGGCTACACCTTC
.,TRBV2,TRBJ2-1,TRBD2,CASRRGGGSYNEQFF,TGTGCCAGCCGGCGGGGGGGAGGATCCTACAATGAGCAGTTCTTC
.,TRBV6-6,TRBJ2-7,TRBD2,CASSYVAGAHEQYF,TGTGCCAGCAGTTACGTGGCGGGAGCTCACGAGCAGTACTTC
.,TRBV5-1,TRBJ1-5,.,CASSFDGNQPQHF,TGCGCCAGCAGCTTTGACGGGAATCAGCCCCAGCATTTT
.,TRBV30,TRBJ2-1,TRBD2,CAWSATSGSYNEQFF,TGTGCCTGGAGTGCAACTAGCGGCTCCTACAATGAGCAGTTCTTC
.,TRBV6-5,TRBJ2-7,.,CASKIQGRHEQYF,TGTGCCAGCAAGATACAGGGTAGGCACGAGCAGTACTTC
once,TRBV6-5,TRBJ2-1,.,CASSYSRFYNEQFF,TGTGCCAGCAGTTACTCGAGATTTTACAATGAGCAGTTCTTC
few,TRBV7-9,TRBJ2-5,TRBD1,CASTFGTDGETQYF,TGTGCCAGCACCTTCGGGACAGACGGAGAGACCCAGTACTTC
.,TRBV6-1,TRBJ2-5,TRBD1,CASSETGGRETQYF,TGTGCCAGCAGTGAGACAGGGGGCAGGGAGACCCAGTACTTC
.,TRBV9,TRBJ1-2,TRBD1,CASSLAGTGGYGYTF,TGTGCCAGCAGCCTCGCCGGGACAGGGGGCTATGGCTACACCTTC
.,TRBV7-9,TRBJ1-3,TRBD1,CASSRQGTGNTIYF,TGTGCCAGCAGCCGACAGGGAACTGGAAACACCATATATTTT
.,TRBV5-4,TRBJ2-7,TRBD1,CASSPQGGGEQYF,TGTGCCAGCAGCCCACAGGGGGGTGGGGAGCAGTACTTC
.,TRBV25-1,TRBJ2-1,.,CASSDQDLEQFF,TGTGCCAGCAGTGACCAGGATCTGGAGCAGTTCTTC
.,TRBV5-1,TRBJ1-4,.,CASSSPGEGEKLFF,TGCGCCAGCAGCTCCCCAGGGGAAGGTGAAAAACTGTTTTTT
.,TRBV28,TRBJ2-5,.,CASSRGKEETQYF,TGTGCCAGCAGTCGGGGAAAAGAAGAGACCCAGTACTTC
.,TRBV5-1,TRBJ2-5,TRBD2,CASSLNGLAGRETQYF,TGCGCCAGCAGCTTGAACGGCCTAGCGGGACGAGAGACCCAGTACTTC
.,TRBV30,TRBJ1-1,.,CAWSPPVPSEAFF,TGTGCCTGGAGTCCCCCAGTTCCCTCTGAAGCTTTCTTT
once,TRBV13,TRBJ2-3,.,CASSLGRGANTQYF,TGTGCCAGCAGCTTGGGGCGGGGCGCGAATACGCAGTATTTT
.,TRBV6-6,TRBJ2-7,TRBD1,CASSSPGDRGYEQYF,TGTGCCAGCAGCTCACCGGGGGACAGGGGCTACGAGCAGTACTTC
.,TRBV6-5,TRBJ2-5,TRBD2,CASSSTSGRVKTQYF,TGTGCCAGCAGTTCGACTAGCGGGAGGGTTAAGACCCAGTACTTC
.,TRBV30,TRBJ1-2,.,CAWSRGHGYTF,TGTGCCTGGAGCAGGGGTCATGGCTACACCTTC
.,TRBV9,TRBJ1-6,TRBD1,CASSDPPGQHNSPLHF,TGTGCCAGCAGCGACCCACCGGGACAGCATAATTCACCCCTCCACTTT
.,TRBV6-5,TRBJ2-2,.,CASSLWGQNTGELFF,TGTGCCAGCAGTTTATGGGGGCAGAACACCGGGGAGCTGTTTTTT
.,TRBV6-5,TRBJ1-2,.,CASSPGPGRGYTF,TGTGCCAGCAGCCCCGGGCCAGGGCGAGGCTACACCTTC
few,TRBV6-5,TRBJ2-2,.,CASTYATSRELFF,TGTGCCAGCACCTACGCCACGTCAAGGGAGCTGTTTTTT